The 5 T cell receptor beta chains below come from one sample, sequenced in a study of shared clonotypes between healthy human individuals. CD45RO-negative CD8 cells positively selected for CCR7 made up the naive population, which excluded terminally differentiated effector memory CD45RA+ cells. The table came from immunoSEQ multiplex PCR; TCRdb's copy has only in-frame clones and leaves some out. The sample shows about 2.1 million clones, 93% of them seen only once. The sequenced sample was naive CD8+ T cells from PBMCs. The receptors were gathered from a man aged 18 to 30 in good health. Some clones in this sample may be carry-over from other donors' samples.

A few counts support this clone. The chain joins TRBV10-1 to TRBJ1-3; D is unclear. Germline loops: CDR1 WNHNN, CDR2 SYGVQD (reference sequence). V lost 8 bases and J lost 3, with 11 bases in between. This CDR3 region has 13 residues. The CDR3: CASWGSGGNTIYF. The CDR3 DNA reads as TGCGCCAGCTGGGGTTCGGGTGGAAACACCATATATTTT.

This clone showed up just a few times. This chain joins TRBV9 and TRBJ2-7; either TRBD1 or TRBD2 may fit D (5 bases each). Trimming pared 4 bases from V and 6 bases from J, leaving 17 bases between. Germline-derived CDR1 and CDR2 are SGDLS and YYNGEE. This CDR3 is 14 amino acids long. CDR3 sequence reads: CASSTAGADSEQYF. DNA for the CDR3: TGTGCCAGCAGCACTGCCGGGGCCGACAGCGAGCAGTACTTC.

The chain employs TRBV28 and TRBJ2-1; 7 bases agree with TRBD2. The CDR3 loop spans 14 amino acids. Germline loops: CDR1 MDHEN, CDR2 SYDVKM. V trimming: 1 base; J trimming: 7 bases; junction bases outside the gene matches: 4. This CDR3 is CASSLFLGRNEQFF. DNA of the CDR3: TGTGCCAGCAGTTTATTCCTCGGGAGGAATGAGCAGTTCTTC.

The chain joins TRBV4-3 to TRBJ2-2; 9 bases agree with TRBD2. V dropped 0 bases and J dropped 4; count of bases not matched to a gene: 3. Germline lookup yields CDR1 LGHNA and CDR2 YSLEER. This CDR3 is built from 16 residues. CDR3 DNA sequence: TGCGCCAGCAGCCAAGATCGACTAGCGGCCACCGGGGAGCTGTTTTTT. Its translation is CASSQDRLAATGELFF.

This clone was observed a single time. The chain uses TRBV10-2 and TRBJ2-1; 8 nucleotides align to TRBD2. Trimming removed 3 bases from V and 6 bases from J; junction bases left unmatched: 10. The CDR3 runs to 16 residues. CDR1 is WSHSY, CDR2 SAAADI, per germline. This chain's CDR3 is CASSDRGGREFNEQFF. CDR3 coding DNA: TGCGCCAGCAGTGATCGGGGGGGGCGGGAGTTCAATGAGCAGTTCTTC.